This is a list of T cell receptor beta chains from one sample in a study of CD8 T cells in Susac syndrome. TCRdb called the immunoSEQ multiplex PCR reads again in MiXCR, with one record for every CDR3 protein. The table records nearly 200,000 distinct CDR3 sequences, roughly 95% of them present only once. Specimen: CD4+ T cells from PBMCs. The receptors come from a human donor with multiple sclerosis. The CDR3 runs from the conserved cysteine through the conserved F or W. Clone size is stated in some rows and not others, as once, few, many or a class when expanded.

clone size	V gene	CDR3 protein
-	TRBV24-1	CATSDSYEAEGNQPQHF
-	TRBV2	CASSKAVYNEQFF
-	TRBV13	CASSQNRVTEAFF
-	TRBV29-1	CSVERSAGPSSYNEQFF
-	TRBV27	CASSLGVGSTEAFF
-	TRBV4-1	CASSQEGGRRQPQHF
once	TRBV24-1	CATSDLGPPSPSGSVVDEQFF
-	TRBV5-1	CASSLLTRGYNEQFF
-	TRBV6-5	CASSYSDWRGYGYTF
once	TRBV20-1	CSGPPPTPGVGYTF
-	TRBV9	CASSVGGSMTEQYF
-	TRBV7-3	CASSAGLATDTQYF
-	TRBV12-5	CASGPTASNHYTF
-	TRBV18	CASSPPGNTGELFF
-	TRBV7-9	CASTRPQETQYF
-	TRBV4-2	CASSDRGVGRTSGGSAKNIQYF
-	TRBV4-1	CASSRMWAGKNYGYTF
few	TRBV18	CASSRERETQYF
-	TRBV11-2	CASSLYPNTIYF
-	TRBV5-1	CASSLSGQGAVETQYF
-	TRBV5-4	CASSLGQGPYNEQFF
-	TRBV29-1	CSALFGSKNIQYF
-	TRBV5-4	CASSLGGEAYEQYF
-	TRBV3-1	CASSQDGGEQYF
-	TRBV6-5	CASSPLTRVGGELFF
-	TRBV10-3	CAISESWGRQGTRGANVLTF
-	TRBV6-1	CASRSRRGGDGYTF
-	TRBV29-1	CSVGSYTF
-	TRBV19	CACRRENYGYTF
once	TRBV29-1	CSGLPQGIGTEAFF
-	TRBV29-1	CSVVGQLITDTQYF
-	TRBV3-1	CASSQGGGAVEAFF
-	TRBV24-1	CATGGDRGRNEQFF
-	TRBV7-9	CASSLVRGWKTQYF
-	TRBV9	CASSIYGLAGDNEQFF
-	TRBV20-1	CSARGTGTGELFF
-	TRBV27	CASSLGDRDYEQYF
few	TRBV12-3/TRBV12-4	CASSLGSSGANVLTF
-	TRBV24-1	CATSDPTSGIDTQYF
-	TRBV3-1	CASSHGGKHRLDTEAFF
-	TRBV3-1	CASSQYGGGADNEQFF
-	TRBV12-3/TRBV12-4	CASSLDSSYEQYF
-	TRBV15	CATSRDPNGGNGYTF
-	TRBV7-8	CASSSNAGLPHYEQYF
-	TRBV5-1	CASVPLLGGGKEQFF
-	TRBV3-1	CASSQDQTKATTQYF
-	TRBV29-1	CSVDRDGYGYTF
-	TRBV18	CASSPWDRLYSPLHF
-	TRBV7-2	CASSLNSGRWGETQYF
-	TRBV30	CAWSVLWVSYTF
once	TRBV12-5	CASGFARTGGRLEQYF
-	TRBV9	CASSVDGGRPQHF
once	TRBV5-1	CASSPIGQGQETQYF
-	TRBV13	CASSFGQGYEQFF
-	TRBV5-1	CASSPGSVTGTQYF
-	TRBV7-2	CASSWGVKETQYF
once	TRBV30	CAWRKSQGEAFF